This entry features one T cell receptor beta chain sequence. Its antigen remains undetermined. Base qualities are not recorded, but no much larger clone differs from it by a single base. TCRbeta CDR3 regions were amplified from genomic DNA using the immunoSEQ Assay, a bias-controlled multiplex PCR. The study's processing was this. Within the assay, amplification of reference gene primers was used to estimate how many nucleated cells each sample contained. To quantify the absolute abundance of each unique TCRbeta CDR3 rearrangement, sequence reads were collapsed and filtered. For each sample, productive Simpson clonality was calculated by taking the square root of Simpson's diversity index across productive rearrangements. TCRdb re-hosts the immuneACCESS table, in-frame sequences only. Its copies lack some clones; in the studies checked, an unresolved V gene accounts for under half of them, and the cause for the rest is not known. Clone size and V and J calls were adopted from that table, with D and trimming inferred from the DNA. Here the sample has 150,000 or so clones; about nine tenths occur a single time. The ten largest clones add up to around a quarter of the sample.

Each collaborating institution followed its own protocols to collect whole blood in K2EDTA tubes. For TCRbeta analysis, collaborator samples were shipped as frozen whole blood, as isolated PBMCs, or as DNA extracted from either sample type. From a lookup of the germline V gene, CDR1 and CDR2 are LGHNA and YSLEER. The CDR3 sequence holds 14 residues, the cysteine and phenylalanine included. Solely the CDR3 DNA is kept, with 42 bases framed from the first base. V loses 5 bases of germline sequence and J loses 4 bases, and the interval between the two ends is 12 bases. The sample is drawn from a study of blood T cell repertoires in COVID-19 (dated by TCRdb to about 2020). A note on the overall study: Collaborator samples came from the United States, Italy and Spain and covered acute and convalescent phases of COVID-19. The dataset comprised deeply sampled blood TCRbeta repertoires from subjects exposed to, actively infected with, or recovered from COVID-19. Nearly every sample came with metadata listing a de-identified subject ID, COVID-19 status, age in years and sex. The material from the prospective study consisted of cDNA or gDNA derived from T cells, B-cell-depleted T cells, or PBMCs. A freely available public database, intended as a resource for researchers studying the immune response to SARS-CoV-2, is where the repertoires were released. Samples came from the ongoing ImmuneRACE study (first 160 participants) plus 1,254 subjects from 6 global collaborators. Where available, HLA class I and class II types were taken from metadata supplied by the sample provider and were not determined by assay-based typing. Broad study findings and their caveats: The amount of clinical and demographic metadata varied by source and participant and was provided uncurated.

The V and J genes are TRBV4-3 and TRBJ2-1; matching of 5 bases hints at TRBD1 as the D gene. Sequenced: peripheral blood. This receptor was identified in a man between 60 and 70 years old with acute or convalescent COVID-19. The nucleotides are TGCGCCAGCAGCTCAACGACAGATTACAATGAGCAGTTCTTC. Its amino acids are CASSSTTDYNEQFF.